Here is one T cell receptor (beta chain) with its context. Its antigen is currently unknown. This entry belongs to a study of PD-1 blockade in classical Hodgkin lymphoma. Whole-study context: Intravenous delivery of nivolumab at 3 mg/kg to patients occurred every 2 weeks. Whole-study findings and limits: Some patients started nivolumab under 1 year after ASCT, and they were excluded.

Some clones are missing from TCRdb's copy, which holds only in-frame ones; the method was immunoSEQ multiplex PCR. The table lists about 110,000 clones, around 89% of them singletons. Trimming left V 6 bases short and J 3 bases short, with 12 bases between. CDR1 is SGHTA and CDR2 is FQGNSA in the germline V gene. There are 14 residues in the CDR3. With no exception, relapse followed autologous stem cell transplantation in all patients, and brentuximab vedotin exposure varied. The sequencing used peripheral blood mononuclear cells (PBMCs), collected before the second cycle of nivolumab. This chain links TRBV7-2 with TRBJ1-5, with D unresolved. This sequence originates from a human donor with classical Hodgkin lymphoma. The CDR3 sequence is CASRPRGSNQPQHF. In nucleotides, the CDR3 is TGTGCCAGCAGACCGCGAGGATCCAATCAGCCCCAGCATTTT.